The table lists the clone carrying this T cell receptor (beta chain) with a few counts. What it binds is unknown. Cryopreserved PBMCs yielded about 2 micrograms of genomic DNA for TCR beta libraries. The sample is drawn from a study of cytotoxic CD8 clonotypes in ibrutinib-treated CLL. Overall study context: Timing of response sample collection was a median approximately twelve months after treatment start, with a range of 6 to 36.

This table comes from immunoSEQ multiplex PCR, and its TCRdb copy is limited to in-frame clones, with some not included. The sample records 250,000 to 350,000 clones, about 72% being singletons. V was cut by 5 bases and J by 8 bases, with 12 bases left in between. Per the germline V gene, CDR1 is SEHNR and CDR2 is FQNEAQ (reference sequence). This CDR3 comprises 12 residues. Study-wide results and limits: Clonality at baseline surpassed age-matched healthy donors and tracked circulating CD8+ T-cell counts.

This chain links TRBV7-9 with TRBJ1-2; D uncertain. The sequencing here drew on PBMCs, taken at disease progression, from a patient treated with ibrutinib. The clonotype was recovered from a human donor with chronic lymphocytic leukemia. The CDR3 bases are TGTGCCAGCAGCCCCGAGACGAGGGGCTACACCTTC. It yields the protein CASSPETRGYTF. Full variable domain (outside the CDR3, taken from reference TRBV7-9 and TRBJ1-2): DTGVSQNPRHKITKRGQNVTFRCDPISEHNRLYWYRQTLGQGPEFLTYFQNEAQLEKSRLLSDRFSAERPKGSFSTLEIQRTEQGDSAMYLCASSPETRGYTFGSGTRLTVV.